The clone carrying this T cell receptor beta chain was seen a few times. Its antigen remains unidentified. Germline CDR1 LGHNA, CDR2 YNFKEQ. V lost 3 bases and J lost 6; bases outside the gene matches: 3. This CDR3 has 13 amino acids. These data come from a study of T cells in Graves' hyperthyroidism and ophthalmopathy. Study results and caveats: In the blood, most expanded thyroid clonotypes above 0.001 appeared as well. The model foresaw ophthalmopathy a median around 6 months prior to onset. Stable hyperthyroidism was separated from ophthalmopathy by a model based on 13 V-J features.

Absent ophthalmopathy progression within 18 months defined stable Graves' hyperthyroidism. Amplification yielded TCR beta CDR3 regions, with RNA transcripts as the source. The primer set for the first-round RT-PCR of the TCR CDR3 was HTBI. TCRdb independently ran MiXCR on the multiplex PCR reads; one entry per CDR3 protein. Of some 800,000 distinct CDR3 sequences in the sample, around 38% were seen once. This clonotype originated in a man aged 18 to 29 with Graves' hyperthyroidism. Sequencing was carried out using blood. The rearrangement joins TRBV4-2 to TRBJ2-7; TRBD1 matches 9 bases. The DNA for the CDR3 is TGTGCCAGCAGCCAGGGACAGGGCTTCGAGCAGTACTTC. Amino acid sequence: CASSQGQGFEQYF.